The 30 T cell receptor beta chains below were found in one sample sequenced in a study of CXCR3-negative and CXCR3-positive naive CD8 T cells. It was by 5' RACE with UMI labels that the TRB cDNA libraries were prepared. From its re-call of the 5' RACE reads, TCRdb lists each CDR3 protein once, without DNA. The table lists 25,000 to 35,000 distinct CDR3 sequences, with 10% in the top ten. What was sequenced was memory CD8+ T cells from blood. The receptors here all came from a human donor in good health. Some clones in this sample may be carry-over from other donors' samples.

V and J are TRBV6-2 or TRBV6-3 and TRBJ2-4; TCRdb's assignment of TRBD1 cannot be checked, as there is no DNA. There are 13 residues in the CDR3. Germline CDR1 and CDR2: MNHEY and SVGEGT. The CDR3 loop reads CASESGQENIQYF.

The chain is built from TRBV20-1 and TRBJ2-3. Germline values: CDR1 DFQATT, CDR2 SNEGSKA (reference sequence). The CDR3 is 14 residues long. The CDR3 loop is CSASPDYRTDTQYF.

The chain links TRBV10-3 to TRBJ2-1; checking the TCRdb D call of TRBD2 is not possible without DNA. This CDR3 region has 18 residues. The germline V gene has CDR1 ENHRY and CDR2 SYGVKD. CDR3 sequence reads: CAISEPARPGIGRYEQFF.

The chain employs TRBV27 and TRBJ2-7; TCRdb proposes TRBD1, but this gene call is untestable without DNA. The germline gives CDR1 MNHEY, CDR2 SMNVEV (reference sequence). The CDR3 extends over 14 amino acids. The chain's CDR3 is CASSFRTGFIEQYF.

The genes are TRBV12-3 or TRBV12-4 and TRBJ2-1; TCRdb's D call, TRBD1, is unchecked because there is no DNA. The CDR3 is 13 residues long. The CDR3 sequence: CASSLGTAGEQFF.

V is TRBV5-1 and J is TRBJ1-1. Germline V gene data show CDR1 as SGHRS and CDR2 as YFSETQ. This CDR3 is built from 14 residues. The CDR3 is CASSLISLKTEAFF. Using reference TRBV5-1 and TRBJ1-1 for the parts outside the CDR3, the full variable domain is KAGVTQTPRYLIKTRGQQVTLSCSPISGHRSVSWYQQTPGQGLQFLFEYFSETQRNKGNFPGRFSGRQFSNSRSEMNVSTLELGDSALYLCASSLISLKTEAFFGQGTRLTVV.

The V call is TRBV28, the J call TRBJ2-4. Germline lookup yields CDR1 MDHEN and CDR2 SYDVKM. The CDR3 is 13 residues long. CDR3 loop: CASSLKAKNIQYF.

The chain recombines TRBV29-1 with TRBJ1-4. The CDR3 totals 11 residues. Per the germline V gene, CDR1 is SQVTM and CDR2 is ANQGSEA. This CDR3 reads CSVPSNEKLFF.

The chain employs TRBV21-1 and TRBJ2-7; TCRdb's D call, TRBD2, is unchecked because there is no DNA. TRBV21-1 is annotated as a pseudogene. This CDR3 comprises 18 residues. This CDR3 is CASSKVPPSWEGINEQYF.

This chain links TRBV14 with TRBJ2-7; TCRdb's assignment of TRBD2 cannot be checked, as there is no DNA. The CDR3 covers 15 residues. Germline CDR1 and CDR2: SGHDN and FVKESK. CDR3 protein: CASSPSPSSSYEQYF.

The rearrangement joins TRBV28 to TRBJ1-2; TCRdb lists TRBD1, though no DNA is available to test this call. The CDR3 is 14 amino acids. CDR1 and CDR2 from the germline V gene are MDHEN and SYDVKM. The CDR3 loop reads CASRGTGGSRGYTF.

J is TRBJ2-1 and V is TRBV7-7; TCRdb gives TRBD1 as the D gene, but with no DNA this cannot be confirmed. The length of the CDR3 is 16 residues. In germline, CDR1 is SSHAT, CDR2 FNYEAQ (reference sequence). The CDR3 here is CASSYGPGQGDNEQIF.

V usage is TRBV4-3 and J usage is TRBJ2-6. The CDR3 contains 16 residues. CDR1 is LGHNA, CDR2 YSLEER, per germline. The CDR3 region is CASSQETGSGANVLTF.

This clonotype is labeled medium-sized based on frequency. The chain links TRBV5-1 to TRBJ2-3; TCRdb returns TRBD1, unconfirmable since there is no DNA. Germline CDR1 SGHRS, CDR2 YFSETQ. The CDR3 covers 14 residues. CDR3 amino acids: CASSMDRVPHTQYF.

The gene calls are TRBV21-1 and TRBJ2-1; TCRdb's D call, TRBD2, is unchecked because there is no DNA. TRBV21-1 is a listed pseudogene. CDR3 length equals 17 residues. The CDR3 sequence is CASSSRRTSGTDNEQFF.

The chain recombines TRBV28 with TRBJ2-1; TCRdb picks TRBD1, but there is no DNA to check that call. The CDR3 is made up of 16 amino acids. The germline gives CDR1 MDHEN, CDR2 SYDVKM. CDR3 in amino acids: CASRGGPGGPYNEQFF.

This chain connects TRBV2 to TRBJ1-5; TCRdb indicates TRBD1, and absent DNA this call remains unverified. This CDR3 contains 15 residues. In germline, CDR1 is SNHLY, CDR2 FYNNEI. CDR3 sequence reads: CASSAGQGNLRPQHF. The variable domain in full, with the rest retrieved from reference TRBV2 and TRBJ1-5, is EPEVTQTPSHQVTQMGQEVILRCVPISNHLYFYWYRQILGQKVEFLVSFYNNEISEKSEIFDDQFSVERPDGSNFTLKIRSTKLEDSAMYFCASSAGQGNLRPQHFGDGTRLSIL.

The chain employs TRBV4-2 and TRBJ2-1; the D gene TCRdb calls, TRBD1, cannot be checked with no DNA. This CDR3 region has 16 residues. Germline V gene data show CDR1 as LGHNA and CDR2 as YNFKEQ. This CDR3 is CASSQRGTGGYNEQFF.

V usage is TRBV28 and J usage is TRBJ2-1; TCRdb picks TRBD2, but there is no DNA to check that call. The CDR3 covers 13 residues. Germline V lookup: CDR1 MDHEN, CDR2 SYDVKM. CDR3 residues: CASIGIGGDEQFF.

V gene TRBV11-2 combines with J gene TRBJ2-2; the TCRdb call, TRBD1, lacks DNA for checking. Germline values: CDR1 SGHAT, CDR2 FQNNGV. This CDR3 contains 19 residues. CDR3 residues: CASSNPQPLDSQITGELFF.

J is TRBJ2-7 and V is TRBV12-3 or TRBV12-4; there is no DNA to check the TCRdb D call of TRBD1. The CDR3 has 13 residues. The chain's CDR3 is CASNQQGAYEQYF.

This CDR3 reads CASSSGLSNEQFF. V and J are TRBV7-6 and TRBJ2-1; TCRdb indicates TRBD2, and absent DNA this call remains unverified. In germline, CDR1 is SGHVS, CDR2 FNYEAQ. This CDR3 is 13 amino acids long.

J is TRBJ2-1 and V is TRBV7-6; TCRdb lists TRBD1, though no DNA is available to test this call. CDR3 length: 16 residues. Germline V CDR1 and CDR2: SGHVS, FNYEAQ. CDR3 protein: CASSPSGRGLNNEQFF.

The chain is built from TRBV7-3 and TRBJ2-1. Germline lookup yields CDR1 SGHTA and CDR2 FQGTGA. This CDR3 is 15 amino acids long. The CDR3 loop is CASSDAGGSYNEQFF.

V gene TRBV29-1 combines with J gene TRBJ2-7. This CDR3 spans 15 amino acids. Germline V CDR1 and CDR2: SQVTM, ANQGSEA. Here the CDR3 reads CSVEGPGQEAYEQYF.

The J gene is TRBJ1-4, the V gene TRBV7-9; no DNA is available, so the TRBD1 call from TCRdb remains unchecked. The germline gives CDR1 SEHNR, CDR2 FQNEAQ (reference sequence). The CDR3 has 16 residues. CDR3 protein: CASSHTFRGGDEKLFF.

The chain is built from TRBV12-3 or TRBV12-4 and TRBJ1-3. The CDR3 runs to 14 residues. This CDR3 is CASTEGNPSKRPDF.

The rearrangement links TRBV4-1 to TRBJ2-7; TCRdb proposes TRBD2, but this gene call is untestable without DNA. Per germline, CDR1 MGHRA and CDR2 YSYEKL. The CDR3 totals 18 residues. CDR3: CASLGPPGLAGGTYEQYF.

This sequence joins TRBV3-1 and TRBJ1-1; with no DNA, the TCRdb D assignment of TRBD1 cannot be verified. The CDR3 covers 15 residues. Germline CDR1 is LGHDT and CDR2 is YNNKEL (reference sequence). CDR3 amino acids: CASSPIDRKNTEAFF. Supplemented by reference TRBV3-1 and TRBJ1-1, the full variable domain reads DTAVSQTPKYLVTQMGNDKSIKCEQNLGHDTMYWYKQDSKKFLKIMFSYNNKELIINETVPNRFSPKSPDKAHLNLHINSLELGDSAVYFCASSPIDRKNTEAFFGQGTRLTVV.

Frequency places this clonotype as medium-sized. The rearrangement links TRBV15 to TRBJ2-2; TCRdb calls TRBD1, which cannot be checked without DNA. The length of the CDR3 is 14 residues. Germline V gives CDR1 LNHNV, CDR2 YYDKDF (reference sequence). This CDR3 reads CATSSDREWRELFF. The variable domain in full, completed from reference TRBV15 and TRBJ2-2, reads DAMVIQNPRYQVTQFGKPVTLSCSQTLNHNVMYWYQQKSSQAPKLLFHYYDKDFNNEADTPDNFQSRRPNTSFCFLDIRSPGLGDTAMYLCATSSDREWRELFFGEGSRLTVL.